This T cell receptor beta chain was recovered during a study of blood T cell repertoires in COVID-19. Overall study context: Specimens from acute and convalescent COVID-19 originated in the United States, Italy and Spain. PBMCs, B-cell-depleted T cells, or T cells were the source of the cDNA or gDNA that made up the material.

Sequencing was performed with immunoSEQ multiplex PCR; in TCRdb, only in-frame clones are kept and a portion is missing. The sample holds about 380,000 clones; 85% are singletons and the top ten take around 3.4%. The V gene's germline CDR1 is MDHEN and CDR2 SYDVKM. Germline trimming cut 4 bases from V and 0 bases from J; bases unmatched to any gene: 6. The CDR3 loop spans 17 amino acids. The sequenced sample consisted of peripheral blood. The sequence came from a woman younger than 30 with acute or convalescent COVID-19. The chain couples TRBV28 to TRBJ1-5; 10 bases are a match to TRBD1. CDR3 protein: CASSWRQGAYSNQPQHF. The DNA for the CDR3 is TGTGCCAGCAGTTGGAGACAGGGGGCCTATAGCAATCAGCCCCAGCATTTT.